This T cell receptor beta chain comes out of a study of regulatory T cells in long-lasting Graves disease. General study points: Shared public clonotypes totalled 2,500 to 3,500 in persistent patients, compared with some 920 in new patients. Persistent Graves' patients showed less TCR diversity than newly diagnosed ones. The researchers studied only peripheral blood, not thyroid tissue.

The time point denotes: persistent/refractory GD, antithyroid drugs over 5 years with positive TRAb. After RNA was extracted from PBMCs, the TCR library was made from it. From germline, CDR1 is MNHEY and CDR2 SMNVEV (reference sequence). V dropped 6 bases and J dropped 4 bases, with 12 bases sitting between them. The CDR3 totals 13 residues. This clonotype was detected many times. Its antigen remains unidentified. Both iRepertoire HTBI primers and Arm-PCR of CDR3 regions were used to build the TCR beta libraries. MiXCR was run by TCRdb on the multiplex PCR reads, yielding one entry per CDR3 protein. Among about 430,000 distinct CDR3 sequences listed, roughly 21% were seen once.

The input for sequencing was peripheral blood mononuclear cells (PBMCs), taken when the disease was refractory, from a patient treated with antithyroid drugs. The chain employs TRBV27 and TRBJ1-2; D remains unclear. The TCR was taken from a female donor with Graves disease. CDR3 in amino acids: CASRRTDFYGYTF. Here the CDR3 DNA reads TGTGCCAGCAGGAGGACCGACTTCTATGGCTACACCTTC.